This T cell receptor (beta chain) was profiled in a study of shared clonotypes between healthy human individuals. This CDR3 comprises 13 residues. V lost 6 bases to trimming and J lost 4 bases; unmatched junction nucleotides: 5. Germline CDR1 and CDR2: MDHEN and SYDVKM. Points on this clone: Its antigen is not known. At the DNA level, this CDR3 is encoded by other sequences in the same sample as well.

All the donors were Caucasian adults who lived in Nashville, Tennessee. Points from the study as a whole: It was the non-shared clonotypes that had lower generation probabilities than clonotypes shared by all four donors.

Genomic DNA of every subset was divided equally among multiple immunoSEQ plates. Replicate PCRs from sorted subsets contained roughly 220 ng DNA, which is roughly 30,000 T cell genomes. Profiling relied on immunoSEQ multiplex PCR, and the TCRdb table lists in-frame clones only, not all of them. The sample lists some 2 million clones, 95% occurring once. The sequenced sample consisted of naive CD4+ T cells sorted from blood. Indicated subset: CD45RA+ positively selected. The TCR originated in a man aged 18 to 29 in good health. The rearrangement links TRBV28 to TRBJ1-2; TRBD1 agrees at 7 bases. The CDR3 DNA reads TGTGCCAGCAGCTTACAGGGGACCTATGGCTACACCTTC. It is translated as CASSLQGTYGYTF.